This TCR beta chain was found in a study of blood T cells in healthy people across ages. It was with a sample-barcoded 5' primer and a J-beta primer mix that a second PCR of roughly 6 to 12 cycles was run. TCRdb re-called the 5' RACE reads with MiXCR, one entry per CDR3 protein. This table holds about 1.8 million distinct CDR3 sequences, just under 50% found once. This CDR3 comprises 21 residues. The germline V gene has CDR1 SGHAT and CDR2 FQNNGV. Deletions cut 0 bases from V and 0 bases from J, with 25 bases between. The sequence was obtained from a woman in her 40s in good health. The gene calls are TRBV11-2 and TRBJ2-3, with D perhaps TRBD1 or TRBD2 (5 bases each). Sequencing used blood. The CDR3 is CASSLEPGALTGGTSTDTQYF. The DNA of the CDR3 is TGTGCCAGCAGCTTAGAACCCGGGGCTTTAACCGGCGGCACTAGCACAGATACGCAGTATTTT.